The 32 T cell receptor beta chains presented below share a single source sample, sequenced in a study of brain T cells in children with intractable seizures. The sample's time point: blood from clinic visit 5 months post-surgery; TSC patient then seizure free. Assay used: immunoSEQ multiplex PCR; TCRdb lists only in-frame clones, some missing. The table lists 300,000 to 400,000 clones, 93% of them singletons. The material was peripheral blood, obtained less than 6 months after surgery. The source of these receptors is a boy younger than two with tuberous sclerosis and intractable seizures.

V gene TRBV6-5 combines with J gene TRBJ2-7, with 8 positions matching TRBD2. The CDR3 totals 13 residues. V lost 10 bases to trimming and J lost 4 bases; unmatched junction nucleotides: 9. Germline CDR1 is MNHEY and CDR2 is SVGAGI. The CDR3 is CANPGGEGYEQYF. The CDR3 DNA reads as TGTGCCAACCCCGGGGGGGAAGGATACGAGCAGTACTTC.

The chain recombines TRBV6-5 with TRBJ2-3; TRBD1 matches 8 bases. The V segment lost 8 bases and the J segment 5 bases; nucleotides outside the gene matches: 12. This CDR3 is built from 15 residues. Germline loops: CDR1 MNHEY, CDR2 SVGAGI. The CDR3 DNA sequence: TGTGCCAGCCGTAAGGGCAGGGGGCGGGTAGATACGCAGTATTTT. It yields the protein CASRKGRGRVDTQYF.

V usage is TRBV3-1 (or the pseudogene TRBV3-2) and J usage is TRBJ1-2, with TRBD1 matching 12 bases. V dropped 0 bases and J dropped 12; count of bases not matched to a gene: 5. The CDR3 is 14 residues long. Germline assignment: CDR1 LGHDT and CDR2 YNNKEL (reference sequence). Here the CDR3 reads CASSQDRGTGGHTF. The CDR3 DNA sequence: TGTGCCAGCAGCCAAGATAGGGGGACAGGGGGCCACACCTTC.

J is TRBJ2-7 and V is TRBV19, with 7 bases identical to TRBD1. This CDR3 is 13 amino acids long. Germline V lookup: CDR1 LNHDA, CDR2 SQIVND (reference sequence). Trimming cost V 3 bases and J 1 base; bases outside gene matches: 0. The CDR3 coding sequence is TGTGCCAGTAGTATGGGACAGTCCTACGAGCAGTACTTC. As protein: CASSMGQSYEQYF.

The chain joins TRBV6-1 to TRBJ2-5, with 10 bases lining up with TRBD1. From germline, CDR1 is MNHNS and CDR2 SASEGT. The CDR3 has 16 residues. Trimming cost V 3 bases and J 5 bases; bases outside gene matches: 9. This CDR3 is CASSDIGQGGWETQYF. CDR3 bases: TGTGCCAGCAGTGACATAGGACAGGGGGGGTGGGAGACCCAGTACTTC.

CDR3 sequence: CASSGGVNTQYF. The CDR3 DNA reads as TGTGCCAGCAGCGGCGGGGTTAATACGCAGTATTTT. The V call is TRBV9, the J call TRBJ2-3, with a weak D call TRBD2 (6 bases). V gave up 3 bases and J gave up 7 bases, with 9 bases separating them. This CDR3 has 12 residues. The germline gives CDR1 SGDLS, CDR2 YYNGEE.

J is TRBJ1-1 and V is TRBV15; TRBD1 matches at 9 bases. The CDR3 is 20 residues long. Germline CDR1 and CDR2: LNHNV and YYDKDF (reference sequence). V gave up 0 bases and J gave up 5 bases; unmatched junction bases: 19. The CDR3 region is CATSRDRGTGGRDSMTEAFF. CDR3 DNA: TGTGCCACCAGCAGAGATAGGGGCACAGGGGGCAGAGATTCGATGACTGAAGCTTTCTTT.

This clone has just one count. V and J are TRBV25-1 and TRBJ2-1; no definite D call. V dropped 3 bases and J dropped 2 bases, with 8 bases sitting between them. Per the germline V gene, CDR1 is MGHDK and CDR2 is SYGVNS. The CDR3 is made up of 14 amino acids. CDR3 loop: CASSDYSPYNEQFF. CDR3 bases: TGTGCCAGCAGTGATTATAGTCCCTACAATGAGCAGTTCTTC.

The rearrangement links TRBV30 to TRBJ1-2, with D maybe TRBD1 (5 bases). Germline V gene sequence: CDR1 GTSNPN, CDR2 SVGIG (reference sequence). The CDR3 has 11 residues. The V end was cut by 4 bases, the J end by 10 bases, with 13 bases between. In DNA form, the CDR3 reads TGTGCCTGGAACTGGGGCAGCCACTACACCTTC. Residues: CAWNWGSHYTF.

The CDR3 nucleotides are TGTGCCAGCTCACCACCGCCAGCGGGAGTCTCTGAGACCCAGTACTTC. Protein: CASSPPPAGVSETQYF. The chain uses TRBV18 and TRBJ2-5; 8 nucleotides line up with TRBD2. The CDR3 length is 16 residues. Germline CDR1 is KGHSH and CDR2 is LQKENI. V dropped 0 bases and J dropped 5; count of bases not matched to a gene: 8. The full variable domain, completed using reference TRBV18 and TRBJ2-5, is NAGVMQNPRHLVRRRGQEARLRCSPMKGHSHVYWYRQLPEEGLKFMVYLQKENIIDESGMPKERFSAEFPKEGPSILRIQQVVRGDSAAYFCASSPPPAGVSETQYFGPGTRLLVL.

J is TRBJ1-5 and V is TRBV6-5, with TRBD1 matching 10 bases. V lost 6 bases and J lost 4; bases outside the gene matches: 6. Germline V gives CDR1 MNHEY, CDR2 SVGAGI. The CDR3 has 15 residues. CDR3 amino acids: CASSLGTGVNQPQHF. CDR3 bases: TGTGCCAGCAGCCTCGGGACAGGGGTTAATCAGCCCCAGCATTTT.

This clone was seen just once. The chain is built from TRBV6-5 and TRBJ2-7, with D unresolved. CDR1 and CDR2 from the germline V gene are MNHEY and SVGAGI. Trimming removed 5 bases from V and 6 bases from J, with 8 bases in between. The CDR3 contains 11 residues. CDR3 sequence reads: CASSPDPEQYF. CDR3 DNA sequence: TGTGCCAGCAGTCCAGACCCCGAGCAGTACTTC.

The chain links TRBV19 to TRBJ2-5, with unresolved D. The CDR3 runs 12 residues. CDR1 LNHDA and CDR2 SQIVND come from the germline V gene (reference sequence). V was trimmed by 0 bases and J by 8 bases, leaving 7 bases between them. The CDR3 region has the DNA TGTGCCAGTAGTATAGACGACCGTACCCAGTACTTC. This sequence encodes CASSIDDRTQYF.

The chain combines TRBV6-6 with TRBJ1-6; D is possibly TRBD1 (6 bases). This CDR3 has 13 residues. Germline CDR1 is MNHNY and CDR2 is SVGAGI (reference sequence). Trimming shortened V by 8 bases and J by 6 bases, and 11 bases separated the two germline ends. The CDR3 reads CASRTGTNSPLHF. As DNA, the CDR3 is TGTGCCAGCCGTACAGGGACTAATTCACCCCTCCACTTT.

V and J are TRBV6-4 and TRBJ2-6; D ambiguous. Germline V gives CDR1 MRHNA, CDR2 SNTAGT. The CDR3 runs to 14 residues. V lost 4 bases and J 1 base, leaving 5 bases between the germline ends. The CDR3 loop is CASSVQSGANVLTF. The DNA of the CDR3 is TGTGCCAGCAGTGTTCAGTCTGGGGCCAACGTCCTGACTTTC.

The chain carries TRBV7-6 and TRBJ2-1; no reliable D call. This CDR3 contains 16 residues. Germline loops: CDR1 SGHVS, CDR2 FNYEAQ. V shed 1 base and J shed 5 bases, with 15 bases lying between them. CDR3 nucleotide sequence: TGTGCCAGCAGCTTAGATGCAGCCCCCTCTAACAATGAGCAGTTCTTC. This gives the protein CASSLDAAPSNNEQFF.

V and J are TRBV11-1 and TRBJ2-2, with a possible D match to TRBD2 (5 bases). The CDR3 extends over 16 amino acids. Trimming took off 1 base at V and 3 bases at J, with 12 bases between the two ends. Germline V gene lookup returns CDR1 SGHAT and CDR2 FQDESV (reference sequence). The CDR3 bases are TGTGCCAGCAGCTTAGGGGAGAATAGCTACACCGGGGAGCTGTTTTTT. Translated, it gives CASSLGENSYTGELFF.

This chain joins TRBV12-5 and TRBJ2-7; tentative D call: TRBD2 (6 bases). Germline assignment: CDR1 LGHNT and CDR2 FRNRAP. V was clipped by 0 bases and J by 3 bases, with 18 bases between them. This CDR3 contains 17 residues. Here the CDR3 reads CASGLVPRTGGNYEQYF. CDR3 bases: TGTGCTAGTGGTTTGGTACCACGGACCGGGGGAAACTACGAGCAGTACTTC.

This rearrangement joins TRBV30 to TRBJ2-1; TRBD2 agrees at 9 bases. The CDR3 contains 15 residues. J gave up 10 bases and V 8 bases, and 18 bases lay outside the gene matches. Per the germline V gene, CDR1 is GTSNPN and CDR2 is SVGIG (reference sequence). The CDR3 loop is CARKGGEREAGEQFF. CDR3 sequence (DNA): TGTGCCCGAAAGGGGGGTGAGCGGGAGGCGGGGGAGCAGTTCTTC.

This chain uses TRBV11-3 with TRBJ2-3; TRBD2 matches at 8 bases. The V gene end was trimmed by 3 bases and the J gene end by 2 bases; junction bases not matched to a gene: 4. Germline-derived CDR1 and CDR2 are SGHNT and YENEEA. This CDR3 spans 15 amino acids. The CDR3 sequence is CASSFPGGPTDTQYF. CDR3 nucleotides: TGTGCCAGCAGCTTTCCGGGAGGGCCCACAGATACGCAGTATTTT.

The V and J genes are TRBV6-5 and TRBJ1-3, with TRBD1 as a possible D gene (5 bases). The CDR3 contains 14 residues. The V end was cut by 6 bases, the J end by 2 bases, with 11 bases between. The germline V gene has CDR1 MNHEY and CDR2 SVGAGI. CDR3 DNA sequence: TGTGCCAGCAGCCTCGGGACTGCTGGAAACACCATATATTTT. This codes for CASSLGTAGNTIYF.

This chain links TRBV30 with TRBJ2-7; D call uncertain. Trimming removed 0 bases at V and 5 bases at J, with 11 bases between. The CDR3 contains 13 residues. CDR1 and CDR2 from the germline V gene are GTSNPN and SVGIG (reference sequence). DNA of the CDR3: TGTGCCTGGAGTGTAAGTCAATTCGACGAGCAGTACTTC. Its protein product is CAWSVSQFDEQYF.

The chain links TRBV7-3 to TRBJ2-7; either TRBD1 or TRBD2 may supply D (5 bases each). Trimming cost V 0 bases and J 0 bases, with 12 bases left between them. The CDR3 is made up of 16 amino acids. CDR1 is SGHTA and CDR2 is FQGTGA in the germline V gene. CDR3 DNA sequence: TGTGCCAGCAGCTTAACGGGGACCCGTGGCTCCTACGAGCAGTACTTC. It codes for CASSLTGTRGSYEQYF.

This clone was detected only once. The genes are TRBV12-5 and TRBJ1-5, with D tentatively TRBD1 (5 bases). Germline-derived CDR1 and CDR2 are LGHNT and FRNRAP. With 5 bases removed from V and 7 bases from J, the gap between germline ends came to 18 bases. This CDR3 has 15 residues. CDR3 residues: CASGPPGPPGQPQHF. CDR3 sequence (DNA): TGTGCTAGTGGTCCCCCGGGACCGCCGGGGCAGCCCCAGCATTTT.

This clone appeared a single time. The rearrangement uses TRBV7-3 and TRBJ2-2, with D tentatively TRBD2 (6 bases). In germline, CDR1 is SGHTA, CDR2 FQGTGA. V lost 1 base, J lost 2 bases, and 26 bases lay in between. The CDR3 consists of 21 residues. CDR3 coding DNA: TGTGCCAGCAGCTTAATCCCATCCGAGGCCGGGATTAGCGGTAACACCGGGGAGCTGTTTTTT. Translation gives CASSLIPSEAGISGNTGELFF.

Concerning this clone: Other nucleotide sequences in the sample specify the same CDR3. The gene calls are TRBV5-1 and TRBJ2-5; 7 nucleotides match TRBD2. The V segment lost 4 bases and the J segment 5 bases; nucleotides outside the gene matches: 5. This CDR3 has 13 residues. CDR1 and CDR2 (germline): SGHRS, YFSETQ. For the CDR3, the DNA is TGCGCCAGCAGCCCGGGAGGCGGGGAGACCCAGTACTTC. This codes for CASSPGGGETQYF.

Comment on this clone: Other DNA sequences from this sample encode an identical CDR3 as well. The genes are TRBV30 and TRBJ2-2; a possible D gene is TRBD1 (6 bases). V was trimmed by 8 bases and J by 5 bases, leaving 12 bases between them. The CDR3 covers 12 residues. CDR1 and CDR2 (germline): GTSNPN, SVGIG (reference sequence). CDR3 nucleotide sequence: TGTGCCCGTACCCAGGGGACCGGGGAGCTGTTTTTT. Protein product: CARTQGTGELFF.

This chain joins TRBV6-1 and TRBJ1-1; 7 bases are a match to TRBD1. Trimming at V came to 2 bases and at J to 0 bases, leaving 15 bases not matched to a gene. The CDR3 is made up of 19 amino acids. The germline V gene encodes CDR1 MNHNS and CDR2 SASEGT. The CDR3 sequence: CASSEIDRAWPWMNTEAFF. CDR3 DNA sequence: TGTGCCAGCAGTGAAATCGACAGGGCCTGGCCGTGGATGAACACTGAAGCTTTCTTT.

CDR3 sequence (DNA): TGTGCCATCAGCGGAGAAAGGGTCGGGACTGAAGCTTTCTTT. Translating gives CAISGERVGTEAFF. The chain recombines TRBV10-3 with TRBJ1-1; no clear D gene. The CDR3 contains 14 residues. V was pared by 6 bases and J by 5 bases, with 16 bases between. The V gene's germline CDR1 is ENHRY and CDR2 SYGVKD.

V gene TRBV9 combines with J gene TRBJ1-2; the D is unclear. This CDR3 is 13 amino acids long. V lost 3 bases and J lost 4, with 10 bases in between. Per germline, CDR1 SGDLS and CDR2 YYNGEE. This CDR3 reads CASSAAGLYGYTF. The CDR3 region has the DNA TGTGCCAGCAGCGCGGCAGGCCTCTATGGCTACACCTTC.

The genes are TRBV6-6 and TRBJ2-2, with 7 positions matching TRBD1. V dropped 0 bases and J dropped 3; count of bases not matched to a gene: 4. Germline V gives CDR1 MNHNY, CDR2 SVGAGI (reference sequence). The CDR3 loop spans 16 amino acids. The DNA of the CDR3 is TGTGCCAGCAGTTACTCGACAGGGTGGGACACCGGGGAGCTGTTTTTT. As protein: CASSYSTGWDTGELFF.

The V and J genes are TRBV30 and TRBJ1-5, with unresolved D. Germline V lookup: CDR1 GTSNPN, CDR2 SVGIG (reference sequence). Trimming left V 2 bases short and J 1 base short, with 9 bases between. The CDR3 sequence is 14 residues long. In DNA form, the CDR3 reads TGTGCCTGGAGTAGGAGCGGAAGCAATCAGCCCCAGCATTTT. As protein: CAWSRSGSNQPQHF.